A selection of T cell receptor beta chains follows, all from one sample in a study of blood T cell repertoires in COVID-19. Measured with immunoSEQ multiplex PCR; TCRdb has only the in-frame clones, and not every one. This repertoire shows 200,000 to 250,000 clones, more than 70% found once; its top ten account for approximately 6%. The sequencing input was peripheral blood. The source is a woman of 80 years or more with COVID-19, enrolled during active disease. Each CDR3 is given with its conserved first and last residue. Fields, in order: D gene, V gene, clone size, J gene, CDR3 protein, CDR3 DNA. D genes are given only for firm matches. Not all rows give a size; the values are once, few, many and, for expanded clones, a class.

.,TRBV28,.,TRBJ1-3,CASSSPGQGNTIYF,TGTGCCAGCAGTTCCCCCGGACAGGGAAACACCATATATTTT
.,TRBV12-1,.,TRBJ1-2,CASSLRTGPNYGYTF,TGTGCCAGCAGCCTGAGGACAGGGCCCAACTATGGCTACACCTTC
TRBD1,TRBV6-4,.,TRBJ1-2,CASSLSGTGSSGYTF,TGTGCCAGCAGTCTATCCGGGACAGGGAGCTCTGGCTACACCTTC
.,TRBV5-1,.,TRBJ1-4,CASSLMAVSNEKLFF,TGCGCCAGCAGCTTGATGGCGGTTTCTAATGAAAAACTGTTTTTT
TRBD1,TRBV6-5,.,TRBJ1-1,CASSKRGQVGGAFF,TGTGCCAGCAGTAAACGAGGACAGGTTGGGGGAGCTTTCTTT
.,TRBV2,.,TRBJ1-5,CASLGSNQPQHF,TGTGCCAGCCTAGGAAGCAATCAGCCCCAGCATTTT
TRBD1,TRBV6-5,.,TRBJ1-2,CASSLDRGGGYTF,TGTGCCAGCAGTTTGGACAGGGGTGGTGGCTACACCTTC
.,TRBV28,.,TRBJ2-1,CASTRGLYNEQFF,TGTGCCAGCACAAGGGGCCTATACAATGAGCAGTTCTTC
TRBD1,TRBV25-1,.,TRBJ2-3,CASSQGARTDTQYF,TGTGCCAGCAGTCAGGGGGCCAGGACAGATACGCAGTATTTT
.,TRBV14,once,TRBJ2-5,CASRLGETQYF,TGTGCCAGCCGACTTGGAGAGACCCAGTACTTC
.,TRBV7-3,.,TRBJ2-6,CASSARGAGANVLTF,TGTGCCAGCAGCGCCAGGGGGGCTGGGGCCAACGTCCTGACTTTC
.,TRBV7-2,.,TRBJ1-1,CASSLIKQPSPVMNTEAFF,TGTGCCAGCAGCTTGATCAAACAGCCGTCCCCGGTAATGAACACTGAAGCTTTCTTT
TRBD2,TRBV15,.,TRBJ2-5,CATSGAGNTEETQYF,TGTGCCACCAGCGGAGCGGGAAACACCGAAGAGACCCAGTACTTC
.,TRBV11-3,.,TRBJ2-7,CASSLEPDSYEQYF,TGTGCCAGCAGCTTAGAACCAGACTCCTACGAGCAGTACTTC
.,TRBV6-5,.,TRBJ2-2,CASSSRAGGTGELFF,TGTGCCAGCAGTTCCCGGGCAGGGGGGACCGGGGAGCTGTTTTTT
TRBD1,TRBV10-3,.,TRBJ1-1,CAISDGQGRTEAFF,TGTGCCATCAGTGATGGACAGGGAAGGACTGAAGCTTTCTTT
TRBD1,TRBV20-1,.,TRBJ1-5,CSASAPQGAAQPQHF,TGCAGTGCTAGTGCCCCACAGGGGGCTGCTCAGCCCCAGCATTTT
TRBD2,TRBV4-3,once,TRBJ2-1,CASSQDSGGGAVDEQFF,TGCGCCAGCAGCCAAGATTCAGGCGGGGGGGCCGTCGATGAGCAGTTCTTC
.,TRBV6-6,.,TRBJ2-3,CASSYRATDTQYF,TGTGCCAGCAGTTACAGAGCAACAGATACGCAGTATTTT
.,TRBV18,.,TRBJ1-3,CASSPPSGGSYTASRAGNTIYF,TGTGCCAGCTCACCACCTTCGGGCGGCTCCTATACGGCGAGCAGGGCTGGAAACACCATATATTTT
.,TRBV4-2,.,TRBJ1-5,CASSRTQDSNQPQHF,TGTGCCAGCAGCCGAACACAGGATAGCAATCAGCCCCAGCATTTT
.,TRBV10-1,.,TRBJ2-2,CASSSGSYTGELFF,TGCGCCAGCAGTAGCGGGTCCTACACCGGGGAGCTGTTTTTT
TRBD1,TRBV7-2,.,TRBJ1-2,CASSLTGGIPNYGYTF,TGTGCCAGCAGCTTAACAGGGGGCATCCCTAACTATGGCTACACCTTC
TRBD1,TRBV7-2,.,TRBJ2-2,CASRPKTGTGDTGELFF,TGTGCCAGCAGACCGAAAACCGGGACAGGGGACACCGGGGAGCTGTTTTTT
TRBD1,TRBV11-1,.,TRBJ1-2,CASIERQGKDYGYTF,TGTGCCAGCATAGAAAGACAGGGTAAGGACTATGGCTACACCTTC
TRBD2,TRBV10-1,.,TRBJ2-3,CASSESTGGFSTDTQYF,TGCGCCAGCAGTGAGTCGACGGGAGGCTTTAGCACAGATACGCAGTATTTT
.,TRBV3-1/TRBV3-2,few,TRBJ1-5,CASSQSQGRWNQPQHF,TGTGCCAGCAGCCAATCGCAGGGGCGTTGGAATCAGCCCCAGCATTTT
.,TRBV11-2,.,TRBJ1-2,CASSLDRAYLGGYTF,TGTGCCAGCAGCTTAGACAGGGCCTATCTGGGTGGCTACACCTTC
TRBD1,TRBV10-1,.,TRBJ1-2,CASGTGMDGYTF,TGCGCCAGCGGGACAGGGATGGATGGCTACACCTTC
.,TRBV4-2,.,TRBJ2-6,CASSPNSGANVLTF,TGTGCCAGCAGCCCAAATTCTGGGGCCAACGTCCTGACTTTC
TRBD1,TRBV30,.,TRBJ1-1,CAWSIFGTANTEAFF,TGTGCCTGGAGTATCTTCGGGACAGCTAACACTGAAGCTTTCTTT
TRBD1,TRBV19,.,TRBJ1-1,CASTLPRDRGYSTEAFF,TGTGCCAGTACCCTCCCCAGGGACAGGGGTTACTCCACTGAAGCTTTCTTT
.,TRBV7-8,.,TRBJ1-2,CASSSPNRDHGYTF,TGTGCCAGCAGCTCCCCTAACAGGGATCATGGCTACACCTTC
.,TRBV6-2/TRBV6-3,.,TRBJ2-7,CASSYAVEQYF,TGTGCCAGCAGTTACGCGGTCGAGCAGTACTTC
.,TRBV5-5,.,TRBJ2-5,CASSFGLAGDGETQYF,TGTGCCAGCAGCTTCGGGTTGGCAGGGGATGGAGAGACCCAGTACTTC
TRBD2,TRBV5-1,.,TRBJ2-6,CASSLSGGAEGANVLTF,TGCGCCAGCAGCCTTAGCGGGGGGGCCGAGGGGGCCAACGTCCTGACTTTC
TRBD1,TRBV6-5,.,TRBJ1-5,CASRGQSTQPQHF,TGTGCCAGCAGGGGACAGTCAACTCAGCCCCAGCATTTT